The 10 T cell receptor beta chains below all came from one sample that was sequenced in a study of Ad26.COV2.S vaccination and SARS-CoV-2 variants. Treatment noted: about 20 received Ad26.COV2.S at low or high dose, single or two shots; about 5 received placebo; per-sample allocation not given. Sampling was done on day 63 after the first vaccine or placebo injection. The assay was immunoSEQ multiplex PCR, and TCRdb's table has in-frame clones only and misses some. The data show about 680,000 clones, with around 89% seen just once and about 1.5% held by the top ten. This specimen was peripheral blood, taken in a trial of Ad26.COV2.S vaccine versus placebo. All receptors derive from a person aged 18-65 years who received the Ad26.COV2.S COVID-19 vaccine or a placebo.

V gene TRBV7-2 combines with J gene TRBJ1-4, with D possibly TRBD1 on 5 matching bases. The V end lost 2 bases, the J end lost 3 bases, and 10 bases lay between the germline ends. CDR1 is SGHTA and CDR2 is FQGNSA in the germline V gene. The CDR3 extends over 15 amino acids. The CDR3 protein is CASSLHRSPNEKLFF. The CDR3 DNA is TGTGCCAGCAGCTTACACAGGTCCCCTAATGAAAAACTGTTTTTT.

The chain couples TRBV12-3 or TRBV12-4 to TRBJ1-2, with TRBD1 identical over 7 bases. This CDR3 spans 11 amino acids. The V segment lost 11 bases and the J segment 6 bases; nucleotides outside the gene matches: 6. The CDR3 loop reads CAVGTDNGYTF. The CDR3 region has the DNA TGTGCCGTTGGGACAGACAATGGCTACACCTTC.

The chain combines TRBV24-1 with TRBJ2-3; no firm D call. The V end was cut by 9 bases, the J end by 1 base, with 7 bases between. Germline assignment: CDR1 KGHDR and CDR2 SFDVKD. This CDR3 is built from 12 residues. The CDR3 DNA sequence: TGTGCCACCTCCGCAGGCACAGATACGCAGTATTTT. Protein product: CATSAGTDTQYF.

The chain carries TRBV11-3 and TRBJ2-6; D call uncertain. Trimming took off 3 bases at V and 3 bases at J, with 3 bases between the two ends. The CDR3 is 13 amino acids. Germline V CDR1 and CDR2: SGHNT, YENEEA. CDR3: CASSFRGANVLTF. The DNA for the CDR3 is TGTGCCAGCAGCTTCCGTGGGGCCAACGTCCTGACTTTC.

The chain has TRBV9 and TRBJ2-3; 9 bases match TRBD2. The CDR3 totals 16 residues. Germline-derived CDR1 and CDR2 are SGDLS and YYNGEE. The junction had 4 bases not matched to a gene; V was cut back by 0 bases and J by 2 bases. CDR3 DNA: TGTGCCAGCAGCGTAGGCCTAGCGGGGTTCACAGATACGCAGTATTTT. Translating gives CASSVGLAGFTDTQYF.

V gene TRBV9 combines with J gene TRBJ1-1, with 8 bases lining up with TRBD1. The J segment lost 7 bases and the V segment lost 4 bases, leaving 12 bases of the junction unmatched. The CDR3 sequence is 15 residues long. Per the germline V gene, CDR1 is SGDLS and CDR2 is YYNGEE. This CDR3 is CASSSRTGKRVEAFF. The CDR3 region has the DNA TGTGCCAGCAGCTCAAGGACAGGGAAGAGGGTTGAAGCTTTCTTT.

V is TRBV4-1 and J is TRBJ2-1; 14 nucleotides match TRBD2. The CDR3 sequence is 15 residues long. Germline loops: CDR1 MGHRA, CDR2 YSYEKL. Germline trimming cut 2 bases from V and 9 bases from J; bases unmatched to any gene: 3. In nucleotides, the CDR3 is TGCGCCAGCAGCCAAAAAGGGACTAGCGGGGGTGAGCAGTTCTTC. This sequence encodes CASSQKGTSGGEQFF.

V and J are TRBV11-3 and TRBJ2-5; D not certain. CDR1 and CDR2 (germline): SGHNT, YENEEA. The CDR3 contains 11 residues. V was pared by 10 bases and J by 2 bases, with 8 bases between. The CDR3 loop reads CATRVQETQYF. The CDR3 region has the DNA TGTGCCACCCGGGTACAAGAGACCCAGTACTTC.

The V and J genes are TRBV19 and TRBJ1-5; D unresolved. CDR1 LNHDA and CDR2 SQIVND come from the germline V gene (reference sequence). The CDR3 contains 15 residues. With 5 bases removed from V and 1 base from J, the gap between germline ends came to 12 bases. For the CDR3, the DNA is TGTGCCAGTAGTCCCTTTAGGAACAGCAATCAGCCCCAGCATTTT. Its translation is CASSPFRNSNQPQHF.

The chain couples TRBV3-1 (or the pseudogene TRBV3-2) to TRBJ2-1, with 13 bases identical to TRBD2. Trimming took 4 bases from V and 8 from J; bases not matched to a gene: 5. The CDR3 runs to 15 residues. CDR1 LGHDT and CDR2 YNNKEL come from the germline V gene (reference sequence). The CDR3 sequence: CASSLLAGGPYEQFF. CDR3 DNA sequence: TGTGCCAGCAGCCTACTAGCGGGAGGGCCTTATGAGCAGTTCTTC.